This TCR beta chain was documented in a study of technical replicates of blood from several donors. V was pared by 0 bases and J by 6 bases, with 2 bases of the junction left unmatched. CDR1 SGDLS and CDR2 YYNGEE come from the germline V gene. The CDR3 is 14 amino acids. Data came from immunoSEQ multiplex PCR; TCRdb stores just in-frame clones and leaves some out. The data contain about 14,000 clones, roughly 94% of them seen just once; the ten biggest clones take up around 7%. The sequence came from a human donor in good health. Input material: PBMCs. The chain uses TRBV9 and TRBJ2-1; 8 bases fit TRBD1. CDR3 in amino acids: CASSVVGQGNEQFF. As DNA, the CDR3 is TGTGCCAGCAGCGTAGTCGGACAGGGCAATGAGCAGTTCTTC.